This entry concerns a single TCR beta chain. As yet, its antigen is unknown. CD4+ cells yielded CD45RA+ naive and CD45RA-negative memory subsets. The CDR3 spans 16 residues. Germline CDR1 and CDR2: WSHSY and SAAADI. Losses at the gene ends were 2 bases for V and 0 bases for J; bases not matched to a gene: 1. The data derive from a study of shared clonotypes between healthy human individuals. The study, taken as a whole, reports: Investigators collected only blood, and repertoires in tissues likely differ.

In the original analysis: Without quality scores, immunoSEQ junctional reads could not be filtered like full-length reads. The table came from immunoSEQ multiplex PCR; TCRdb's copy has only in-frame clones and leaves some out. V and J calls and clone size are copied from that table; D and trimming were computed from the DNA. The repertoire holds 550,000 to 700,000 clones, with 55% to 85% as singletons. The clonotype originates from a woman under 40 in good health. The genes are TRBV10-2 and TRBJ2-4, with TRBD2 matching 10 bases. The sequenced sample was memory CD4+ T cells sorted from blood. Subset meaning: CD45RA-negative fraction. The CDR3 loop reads CASSEVAGGAKNIQYF. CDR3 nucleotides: TGCGCCAGCAGTGAGGTAGCGGGAGGAGCCAAAAACATTCAGTACTTC.